This entry concerns a single TCR beta chain. Germline V CDR1 and CDR2: SGHTA, FQGNSA. The CDR3 is 15 amino acids. With 1 base removed from V and 5 bases from J, the gap between germline ends came to 14 bases. Genomic DNA template from tumor biopsies or peripheral blood, about 600 ng to 6,004 ng input. Generated by immunoSEQ multiplex PCR, the TCRdb table keeps only in-frame clones and is missing some. The data hold 50,000 to 75,000 clones, with roughly 70% observed a single time. This sample is part of a study of T cells in tumors after PD-1 blockade. Sequenced here: PBMCs, sampled after anti-PD-1 treatment. The origin of this receptor is a human donor with basal cell carcinoma. The chain couples TRBV7-2 to TRBJ1-1; perhaps TRBD1 as D (6 bases). The CDR3 DNA is TGTGCCAGCAGCTTAGGAGGCCAGGGGAAAACTGAAGCTTTCTTT. Protein: CASSLGGQGKTEAFF.